Listed below are T cell receptor beta chains from one sample, sequenced in a study of beta chain features in type 1 diabetes. Some clones are missing from TCRdb's copy, which holds only in-frame ones; the method was immunoSEQ multiplex PCR. The sample consists of around 180,000 clones, 6.5% to 9.5% of them appearing once. What was sequenced was central memory CD4+ T cells from blood. The source is a woman in her forties with type 1 diabetes. CDR3s include the opening cysteine and the closing phenylalanine or tryptophan. Each record gives: clone size, D gene, J gene, V gene, CDR3 DNA, CDR3 protein. D genes are given only for firm matches. Clone sizes are given selectively: once, few, many, or a class where the clone is expanded.

clone_size: NA; d_call: NA; j_call: TRBJ2-2; v_call: TRBV11-2; cdr3_nt: TGTGCCAGCAGCTTACTCACAGACACCGGGGAGCTGTTTTTT; cdr3_aa: CASSLLTDTGELFF
clone_size: few; d_call: NA; j_call: TRBJ2-3; v_call: TRBV28; cdr3_nt: TGTGCCAGCAGGTCGGTTCGCGTCAGCACAGATACGCAGTATTTT; cdr3_aa: CASRSVRVSTDTQYF
clone_size: NA; d_call: NA; j_call: TRBJ2-2; v_call: TRBV5-1; cdr3_nt: TGCGCCAGCAGCGTGACACAGAACACCGGGGAGCTGTTTTTT; cdr3_aa: CASSVTQNTGELFF
clone_size: few; d_call: NA; j_call: TRBJ2-3; v_call: TRBV29-1; cdr3_nt: TGCAGCGTTGTGGGCACAGGGAGGGGGGTCACAGATACGCAGTATTTT; cdr3_aa: CSVVGTGRGVTDTQYF
clone_size: NA; d_call: NA; j_call: TRBJ1-2; v_call: TRBV16; cdr3_nt: TGTGCCAGCAGCCAATCGGGAGGTGATTATGGCTACACCTTC; cdr3_aa: CASSQSGGDYGYTF
clone_size: NA; d_call: NA; j_call: TRBJ1-4; v_call: TRBV5-6; cdr3_nt: TGTGCCAGCAGCATGCAACAGTTGATTGGAAAACTGTTTTTT; cdr3_aa: CASSMQQLIGKLFF
clone_size: few; d_call: NA; j_call: TRBJ2-7; v_call: TRBV7-2; cdr3_nt: TGTGCCAGCAGCCATCCCGGAGGATGGAACGAGCAGTACTTC; cdr3_aa: CASSHPGGWNEQYF
clone_size: few; d_call: NA; j_call: TRBJ1-1; v_call: TRBV18; cdr3_nt: TGTGCCAGCTCACCACAAGAGCGAGGGAACACTGAAGCTTTCTTT; cdr3_aa: CASSPQERGNTEAFF
clone_size: NA; d_call: NA; j_call: TRBJ1-5; v_call: TRBV28; cdr3_nt: TGTGCCAGCAGTTTAGAGGATCAGCCCCAGCATTTT; cdr3_aa: CASSLEDQPQHF
clone_size: NA; d_call: NA; j_call: TRBJ1-1; v_call: TRBV18; cdr3_nt: TGTGCCAGCTCACCACCCACATCGGTCCGAGGGGGCACTGAAGCTTTCTTT; cdr3_aa: CASSPPTSVRGGTEAFF
clone_size: few; d_call: TRBD2; j_call: TRBJ2-1; v_call: TRBV13; cdr3_nt: TGTGCCAGCAGATCTAGCGGAGGAACGGGGGAGCAGTTCTTC; cdr3_aa: CASRSSGGTGEQFF
clone_size: few; d_call: NA; j_call: TRBJ2-6; v_call: TRBV4-1; cdr3_nt: TGCGCCAGCAGCCAAGGGAGGACGGAGGTCTCTGGGGCCAACGTCCTGACTTTC; cdr3_aa: CASSQGRTEVSGANVLTF
clone_size: few; d_call: NA; j_call: TRBJ2-2; v_call: TRBV7-2; cdr3_nt: TGTGCCAGCAGGAAGAGGACTCAGAACACCGGGGAGCTGTTTTTT; cdr3_aa: CASRKRTQNTGELFF
clone_size: NA; d_call: TRBD1; j_call: TRBJ1-5; v_call: TRBV5-1; cdr3_nt: TGCGCCAGCAGCTTGGGGGGACAGGGCGCACAGCCCCAGCATTTT; cdr3_aa: CASSLGGQGAQPQHF
clone_size: NA; d_call: NA; j_call: TRBJ2-1; v_call: TRBV5-4; cdr3_nt: TGTGCCAGCAGCAGCAGTGGGCATGAGCAGTTCTTC; cdr3_aa: CASSSSGHEQFF
clone_size: NA; d_call: TRBD2; j_call: TRBJ2-1; v_call: TRBV7-3; cdr3_nt: TGTGCCAGCAGCCGACTAGCGGGCCTCAATGAGCAGTTCTTC; cdr3_aa: CASSRLAGLNEQFF
clone_size: few; d_call: NA; j_call: TRBJ1-5; v_call: TRBV29-1; cdr3_nt: TGCAGCGTTGTGGTCGACACCAATCAGCCCCAGCATTTT; cdr3_aa: CSVVVDTNQPQHF
clone_size: NA; d_call: NA; j_call: TRBJ2-7; v_call: TRBV18; cdr3_nt: TGTGCCAGCTCATTAGTCGGGAACGAGCAGTACTTC; cdr3_aa: CASSLVGNEQYF
clone_size: NA; d_call: NA; j_call: TRBJ2-1; v_call: TRBV7-8; cdr3_nt: TGTGCCAGCAGCTTAGCAAGCAGGGGCAATGAGCAGTTCTTC; cdr3_aa: CASSLASRGNEQFF
clone_size: NA; d_call: TRBD1; j_call: TRBJ1-2; v_call: TRBV28; cdr3_nt: TGTGCCAGCAGAAGACCAGGGGGCGCAGGAATCGACACCTTC; cdr3_aa: CASRRPGGAGIDTF
clone_size: NA; d_call: NA; j_call: TRBJ1-5; v_call: TRBV27; cdr3_nt: TGTGCCAGCAGTCCTCGTGACGGGAGGGGGCCCCAGCATTTT; cdr3_aa: CASSPRDGRGPQHF
clone_size: few; d_call: NA; j_call: TRBJ1-5; v_call: TRBV4-2; cdr3_nt: TGTGCCAGCAGCCCCTCCGGGACACCCTATCAGCCCCAGCATTTT; cdr3_aa: CASSPSGTPYQPQHF
clone_size: NA; d_call: NA; j_call: TRBJ2-5; v_call: TRBV5-1; cdr3_nt: TGCGCCAGCAGCCACAGGGAAGAGACCCAGTACTTC; cdr3_aa: CASSHREETQYF
clone_size: NA; d_call: TRBD2; j_call: TRBJ2-7; v_call: TRBV29-1; cdr3_nt: TGCAGCGTTGCTGGCGGGGGGGCATACGAGCAGTACTTC; cdr3_aa: CSVAGGGAYEQYF
clone_size: once; d_call: TRBD1; j_call: TRBJ1-1; v_call: TRBV5-1; cdr3_nt: TGCGCCAGCAGCTCTCGAGCCGGGACAGCCACTGAAGCTTTCTTT; cdr3_aa: CASSSRAGTATEAFF
clone_size: NA; d_call: NA; j_call: TRBJ1-1; v_call: TRBV2; cdr3_nt: TGTGCCAGCAGTGAAGCTCCCCGGTGGGCTTTCTTT; cdr3_aa: CASSEAPRWAFF
clone_size: few; d_call: NA; j_call: TRBJ1-2; v_call: TRBV27; cdr3_nt: TGTGCCAGCAGTCCCCGGGAGGGCTATGGCTACACCTTC; cdr3_aa: CASSPREGYGYTF
clone_size: few; d_call: TRBD2; j_call: TRBJ2-1; v_call: TRBV7-9; cdr3_nt: TGTGCCAGCAGCAGGGAGGGGATTGGGGACAATGAGCAGTTCTTC; cdr3_aa: CASSREGIGDNEQFF
clone_size: many; d_call: NA; j_call: TRBJ1-4; v_call: TRBV19; cdr3_nt: TGTGCCAGTAGTACGACGACAGTGAGTGATGAAAAACTGTTTTTT; cdr3_aa: CASSTTTVSDEKLFF
clone_size: few; d_call: TRBD1; j_call: TRBJ1-1; v_call: TRBV15; cdr3_nt: TGTGCCACCAGGTTCGACAGGGACACTGAAGCTTTCTTT; cdr3_aa: CATRFDRDTEAFF
clone_size: few; d_call: TRBD2; j_call: TRBJ2-3; v_call: TRBV5-4; cdr3_nt: TGTGCCAGCAGCTTGTTCTTAGCGGGGGGGAGCACAGATACGCAGTATTTT; cdr3_aa: CASSLFLAGGSTDTQYF
clone_size: many; d_call: TRBD1; j_call: TRBJ2-5; v_call: TRBV19; cdr3_nt: TGTGCCAGTGGGGGGACAGGCGTCCAAGAGACCCAGTACTTC; cdr3_aa: CASGGTGVQETQYF
clone_size: few; d_call: NA; j_call: TRBJ1-2; v_call: TRBV6-5; cdr3_nt: TGTGCCAGCAGATTGGGGGCCAACTATGGCTACACCTTC; cdr3_aa: CASRLGANYGYTF
clone_size: NA; d_call: NA; j_call: TRBJ2-3; v_call: TRBV7-3; cdr3_nt: TGTGCCAGCAGCTCGGGACTTCCCCCAGATACGCAGTATTTT; cdr3_aa: CASSSGLPPDTQYF
clone_size: NA; d_call: NA; j_call: TRBJ2-1; v_call: TRBV6-5; cdr3_nt: TGTGCCAGCAGTTACCCAGGGGCCTGGAATGAGCAGTTCTTC; cdr3_aa: CASSYPGAWNEQFF
clone_size: NA; d_call: NA; j_call: TRBJ1-1; v_call: TRBV18; cdr3_nt: TGTGCCAGCTCATTCTCACAGAACACTGAAGCTTTCTTT; cdr3_aa: CASSFSQNTEAFF
clone_size: NA; d_call: NA; j_call: TRBJ2-1; v_call: TRBV11-2; cdr3_nt: TGTGCCAGCAGCTTAGTCCGGAATGAGCAGTTCTTC; cdr3_aa: CASSLVRNEQFF
clone_size: few; d_call: TRBD1; j_call: TRBJ2-7; v_call: TRBV4-2; cdr3_nt: TGTGCCATCGGACAGGCCAACAACCAATTCTACGAGCAGTACTTC; cdr3_aa: CAIGQANNQFYEQYF
clone_size: few; d_call: NA; j_call: TRBJ1-1; v_call: TRBV7-9; cdr3_nt: TGTGCCAGCAGCTTACGGAACTCTGGGGGCGCGGGTGGTGAAGCTTTCTTT; cdr3_aa: CASSLRNSGGAGGEAFF
clone_size: NA; d_call: NA; j_call: TRBJ1-4; v_call: TRBV9; cdr3_nt: TGTGCCAGCAGCACCGGGGGACGGACGAATGAAAAACTGTTTTTT; cdr3_aa: CASSTGGRTNEKLFF
clone_size: few; d_call: NA; j_call: TRBJ1-1; v_call: TRBV19; cdr3_nt: TGTGCCAGTAGAGTATCCCCGGGACACCTTGAAGCTTTCTTT; cdr3_aa: CASRVSPGHLEAFF
clone_size: few; d_call: TRBD1; j_call: TRBJ2-6; v_call: TRBV29-1; cdr3_nt: TGCAGCGTTGGGAGGGGACAGGGGGAGGCTGGGGCCAACGTCCTGACTTTC; cdr3_aa: CSVGRGQGEAGANVLTF
clone_size: few; d_call: TRBD1; j_call: TRBJ2-1; v_call: TRBV5-4; cdr3_nt: TGTGCCAGCAGCTTGTTAGTGACAGGGGAGGAGTTCTTC; cdr3_aa: CASSLLVTGEEFF
clone_size: NA; d_call: NA; j_call: TRBJ1-5; v_call: TRBV7-3; cdr3_nt: TGTGCCAGCAGCTTATGGCAGGGGAGCAATCAGCCCCAGCATTTT; cdr3_aa: CASSLWQGSNQPQHF
clone_size: NA; d_call: TRBD1; j_call: TRBJ2-1; v_call: TRBV5-1; cdr3_nt: TGCGCCAGCTCCCGGACAGGGGATCATGAGCAGTTCTTC; cdr3_aa: CASSRTGDHEQFF
clone_size: few; d_call: TRBD1; j_call: TRBJ2-7; v_call: TRBV7-3; cdr3_nt: TGTGCCAGCAGGAAGCCGGGACAGGGGCAAAACGAGCAGTACTTC; cdr3_aa: CASRKPGQGQNEQYF
clone_size: few; d_call: TRBD2; j_call: TRBJ2-7; v_call: TRBV25-1; cdr3_nt: TGTGCCAGCAGTGAATGGGGGGGGACGAACGAGCAGTACTTC; cdr3_aa: CASSEWGGTNEQYF
clone_size: many; d_call: NA; j_call: TRBJ2-2; v_call: TRBV7-2; cdr3_nt: TGTGCCAGCCGCTGGACAACCGGGGAGCTGTTTTTT; cdr3_aa: CASRWTTGELFF
clone_size: NA; d_call: NA; j_call: TRBJ2-5; v_call: TRBV11-2; cdr3_nt: TGTGCCAGCAGCCGGACACACCAAGAGACCCAGTACTTC; cdr3_aa: CASSRTHQETQYF
clone_size: few; d_call: TRBD1; j_call: TRBJ1-6; v_call: TRBV7-8; cdr3_nt: TGTGCCAGCAGCCGTCCAGGTGGACAGGGATATAATTCACCCCTCCACTTT; cdr3_aa: CASSRPGGQGYNSPLHF
clone_size: few; d_call: NA; j_call: TRBJ1-5; v_call: TRBV28; cdr3_nt: TGTGCCAGCAGTTTGCCCCAGGGGAGCAATCAGCCCCAGCATTTT; cdr3_aa: CASSLPQGSNQPQHF
clone_size: few; d_call: NA; j_call: TRBJ1-6; v_call: TRBV9; cdr3_nt: TGTGCCAGCAGCGTTCTAGTCACTAACTCACCCCTCCACTTT; cdr3_aa: CASSVLVTNSPLHF
clone_size: few; d_call: NA; j_call: TRBJ1-6; v_call: TRBV6-6; cdr3_nt: TGTGCCAGCGGGGTTGATGGGGGCGCGGGTTCACCCCTCCACTTT; cdr3_aa: CASGVDGGAGSPLHF
clone_size: NA; d_call: NA; j_call: TRBJ1-2; v_call: TRBV5-6; cdr3_nt: TGTGCCAGCAGCTCTACAGGGAGAGGAATGGGTAACTATGGCTACACCTTC; cdr3_aa: CASSSTGRGMGNYGYTF
clone_size: NA; d_call: NA; j_call: TRBJ2-7; v_call: TRBV6-5; cdr3_nt: TGTGCCAGCCGCCCTCCACAGCTCTACGAGCAGTACTTC; cdr3_aa: CASRPPQLYEQYF